What follows are 20 T cell receptor beta chains derived from one specimen sequenced in a study of OX40 agonist ivuxolimab in advanced cancers. Assay used: immunoSEQ multiplex PCR; TCRdb lists only in-frame clones, some missing. The sample holds about 84,000 clones; roughly 84% are singletons and the top ten take under 3.5%. The sample here was CD4+ or CD8+ T cells sorted from blood, taken in a trial of the OX40 agonist ivuxolimab. The receptors derive from an adult with an advanced solid tumor such as melanoma, head and neck, liver or kidney cancer.

This sequence joins TRBV11-2 and TRBJ1-1; a possible D gene is TRBD1 (5 bases). V was shortened by 5 bases and J by 2 bases, with 21 bases between the two germline ends. Germline-derived CDR1 and CDR2 are SGHAT and FQNNGV. This CDR3 contains 17 residues. CDR3 loop: CASSRLALGTDNTEAFF. CDR3 nucleotides: TGTGCCAGCAGCCGCCTGGCTTTGGGGACCGATAACACTGAAGCTTTCTTT.

The V and J genes are TRBV19 and TRBJ1-2; a weak D match, TRBD1 (5 bases). The CDR3 loop spans 13 amino acids. The V end lost 6 bases, the J end lost 2 bases, and 10 bases lay between the germline ends. The germline V gene encodes CDR1 LNHDA and CDR2 SQIVND (reference sequence). CDR3 coding DNA: TGTGCCAGTAGCTACCGGGACAACTATGGCTACACCTTC. As protein: CASSYRDNYGYTF.

The V and J genes are TRBV7-9 and TRBJ2-7; 15 bases fit TRBD2. Germline-derived CDR1 and CDR2 are SEHNR and FQNEAQ (reference sequence). The CDR3 runs to 17 residues. J lost 6 bases, V lost 5 bases, and 11 bases had no gene match. The CDR3: CASSRTSGGASFTEQYF. The CDR3, as DNA: TGTGCCAGCAGCCGGACTAGCGGGGGGGCTAGTTTTACCGAGCAGTACTTC. The entire variable domain, with the rest obtained from reference TRBV7-9 and TRBJ2-7, is as follows: DTGVSQNPRHKITKRGQNVTFRCDPISEHNRLYWYRQTLGQGPEFLTYFQNEAQLEKSRLLSDRFSAERPKGSFSTLEIQRTEQGDSAMYLCASSRTSGGASFTEQYFGPGTRLTVT.

The gene calls are TRBV7-2 and TRBJ1-1; maybe TRBD1 (5 bases). CDR3 length: 14 amino acids. The V gene's germline CDR1 is SGHTA and CDR2 FQGNSA. The V end was cut by 5 bases, the J end by 3 bases, with 13 bases between. The CDR3 sequence is CASSNFGGDTEAFF. The DNA of the CDR3 is TGTGCCAGCAGCAACTTTGGAGGGGACACTGAAGCTTTCTTT.

The chain uses TRBV5-4 and TRBJ2-3; D is possibly TRBD1 (5 bases). Germline lookup yields CDR1 SGHNT and CDR2 YYREEE (reference sequence). Trimming removed 4 bases from V and 2 bases from J, with 14 bases in between. This CDR3 is built from 15 residues. The CDR3 bases are TGTGCCAGCAGCCCGGGTACAGGATTCACAGATACGCAGTATTTT. Amino acids: CASSPGTGFTDTQYF.

The chain uses TRBV7-9 and TRBJ2-2, with D possibly being TRBD2 (6 bases). V was trimmed by 5 bases and J by 6 bases, leaving 10 bases between them. The CDR3 length is 13 residues. Germline assignment: CDR1 SEHNR and CDR2 FQNEAQ (reference sequence). The CDR3 bases are TGTGCCAGCAGCATCACTAGCCCCGGGGAGCTGTTTTTT. This encodes CASSITSPGELFF.

The chain is built from TRBV4-1 and TRBJ1-1, with TRBD1 as a possible D gene (5 bases). CDR1 MGHRA and CDR2 YSYEKL come from the germline V gene. CDR3 length equals 14 residues. Trimming cost V 0 bases and J 5 bases, with 10 bases left between them. CDR3 nucleotide sequence: TGCGCCAGCAGCCAAGAGAGGGGACTGACTGAAGCTTTCTTT. Translating gives CASSQERGLTEAFF.

The count of this clone is one. Here the CDR3 reads CASSPDPYNEQFF. For the CDR3, the DNA is TGTGCCAGCAGCCCGGACCCCTACAATGAGCAGTTCTTC. The V and J genes are TRBV7-2 and TRBJ2-1; D is unresolved. The CDR3 has 13 amino acids. The ends were cut back, 5 bases at V and 2 bases at J, with 7 bases in the middle. Germline V lookup: CDR1 SGHTA, CDR2 FQGNSA.

This clone was seen only a few times. This chain joins TRBV7-6 and TRBJ2-5; possible D gene TRBD1, 6 bases. V lost 1 base to trimming and J lost 5 bases, with 14 bases between them. The CDR3 totals 15 residues. CDR1 SGHVS and CDR2 FNYEAQ come from the germline V gene. In nucleotides, the CDR3 is TGTGCCAGCAGCTTAGACGTAGGGGGTGCGGAGACCCAGTACTTC. Translating gives CASSLDVGGAETQYF.

In nucleotides, the CDR3 is TGTGCCTGGAGTGTACTCAGAGGGGACAATCCCCTGTTTTTT. It encodes CAWSVLRGDNPLFF. The rearrangement links TRBV30 to TRBJ1-4; D possibly corresponds to TRBD1 (6 bases). The CDR3 runs 14 residues. The germline V gene encodes CDR1 GTSNPN and CDR2 SVGIG (reference sequence). V was cut by 0 bases and J by 14 bases, with 19 bases left in between.

V gene TRBV5-4 combines with J gene TRBJ2-3; 8 nucleotides match TRBD2. The germline gives CDR1 SGHNT, CDR2 YYREEE (reference sequence). This CDR3 is built from 14 residues. The J segment lost 5 bases and the V segment lost 0 bases, leaving 2 bases of the junction unmatched. The chain's CDR3 is CASSLVAGGDTQYF. The CDR3 nucleotides read TGTGCCAGCAGCTTGGTTGCGGGGGGAGATACGCAGTATTTT. Full variable domain (outside the CDR3, taken from reference TRBV5-4 and TRBJ2-3): ETGVTQSPTHLIKTRGQQVTLRCSSQSGHNTVSWYQQALGQGPQFIFQYYREEENGRGNFPPRFSGLQFPNYSSELNVNALELDDSALYLCASSLVAGGDTQYFGPGTRLTVL.

The chain is built from TRBV28 and TRBJ1-3; TRBD1 matches at 10 bases. V lost 6 bases to trimming and J lost 4 bases; unmatched junction nucleotides: 12. This CDR3 is built from 17 residues. Germline V gene data show CDR1 as MDHEN and CDR2 as SYDVKM. CDR3 in amino acids: CASSPPQDRGNGNTIYF. CDR3 DNA: TGTGCCAGCAGCCCCCCCCAGGACAGGGGGAACGGAAACACCATATATTTT.

CDR3 amino acids: CASTYTGANVLTF. In DNA form, the CDR3 reads TGTGCCAGCACTTATACAGGGGCCAACGTCCTGACTTTC. The chain couples TRBV6-6 to TRBJ2-6, with unresolved D. CDR1 is MNHNY, CDR2 SVGAGI, per germline (reference sequence). The ends were cut back, 7 bases at V and 4 bases at J, with 8 bases in the middle. The CDR3 spans 13 residues.

The rearrangement joins TRBV29-1 to TRBJ2-1; D unclear. The CDR3 contains 13 residues. Trimming took off 4 bases at V and 0 bases at J, with 7 bases between the two ends. From germline, CDR1 is SQVTM and CDR2 ANQGSEA. This CDR3 reads CSVGGNSYNEQFF. CDR3 in DNA: TGCAGCGTTGGCGGTAACTCCTACAATGAGCAGTTCTTC.

This clone was detected only a few times. V usage is TRBV5-1 and J usage is TRBJ1-2, with 8 bases lining up with TRBD1. The junction had 11 bases not matched to a gene; V was cut back by 0 bases and J by 7 bases. From germline, CDR1 is SGHRS and CDR2 YFSETQ. This CDR3 comprises 16 residues. The DNA of the CDR3 is TGCGCCAGCAGCTTGGGACTCGGACAGGGAGGGTTTGGCTACACCTTC. Translating it yields CASSLGLGQGGFGYTF.

The V gene is TRBV4-3, the J gene TRBJ2-3; D call uncertain. This CDR3 spans 13 amino acids. Germline CDR1 LGHNA, CDR2 YSLEER. V lost 5 bases, J lost 13 bases, and 19 bases lay in between. The DNA of the CDR3 is TGCGCCAGCAGCAAAGTGGTGGGCGACTGGGAGTATTTT. Its protein is CASSKVVGDWEYF.

The V gene is TRBV4-3, the J gene TRBJ1-5; TRBD1 is a possible D gene (6 bases). V was cut by 0 bases and J by 3 bases, with 12 bases left in between. Germline CDR1 is LGHNA and CDR2 is YSLEER. The CDR3 loop spans 16 amino acids. The DNA for the CDR3 is TGCGCCAGCAGCCAAGATCTAGGACAGATCAATCAGCCCCAGCATTTT. This codes for CASSQDLGQINQPQHF.

In nucleotides, the CDR3 is TGTGCCAGCACGGACAGGGCCTATGGCTACACCTTC. Its translation is CASTDRAYGYTF. The chain recombines TRBV28 with TRBJ1-2; 8 bases agree with TRBD1. J lost 4 bases, V lost 7 bases, and 2 bases had no gene match. The CDR3 totals 12 residues. Per germline, CDR1 MDHEN and CDR2 SYDVKM.

This chain uses TRBV18 with TRBJ2-7, with D tentatively TRBD1 or TRBD2 (5 bases each). This CDR3 is built from 14 residues. Germline CDR1 reads KGHSH; CDR2 reads LQKENI. Trimming left V 4 bases short and J 6 bases short, with 16 bases between. In nucleotides, the CDR3 is TGTGCCAGCTCACTAGACTCCGGGACGGTCGAGCAGTACTTC. This codes for CASSLDSGTVEQYF.

This clone appeared once. V gene TRBV5-4 combines with J gene TRBJ2-3; TRBD1 is a possible D gene (6 bases). The V gene's germline CDR1 is SGHNT and CDR2 YYREEE (reference sequence). V gave up 6 bases and J gave up 3 bases, with 20 bases separating them. The CDR3 consists of 16 residues. DNA of the CDR3: TGTGCCAGCACCCCCCAGGGGCCCACAAAAACAGATACGCAGTATTTT. It is translated as CASTPQGPTKTDTQYF.